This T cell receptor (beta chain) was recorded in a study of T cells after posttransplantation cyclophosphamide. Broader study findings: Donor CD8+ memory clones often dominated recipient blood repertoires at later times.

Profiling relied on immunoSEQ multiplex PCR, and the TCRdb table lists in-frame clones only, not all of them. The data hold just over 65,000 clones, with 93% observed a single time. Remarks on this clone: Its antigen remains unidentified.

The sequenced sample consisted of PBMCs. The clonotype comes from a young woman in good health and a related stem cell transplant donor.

CDR3 nucleotides: TGTGCCACCAGCAGAGGATCCCAGTACGATGAGCAGTTCTTC. Its protein is CATSRGSQYDEQFF. The chain uses TRBV15 and TRBJ2-1; the D is unclear. This CDR3 comprises 14 residues. Germline V gene sequence: CDR1 LNHNV, CDR2 YYDKDF (reference sequence). V was cut by 1 base and J by 8 bases, with 12 bases left in between.